The entry that follows covers one T cell receptor beta chain sequence. The sample holds other DNA sequences that translate to the same CDR3. Participant reports of clinical history set cohort assignment. Authors' analysis steps: Estimates of nucleated cell counts were drawn from the amplification of reference gene primers. Data came from immunoSEQ multiplex PCR; TCRdb stores just in-frame clones and leaves some out. The V and J calls and clone size are taken from that table; D and trimming were inferred from the DNA. The sample contains about 200,000 clones, around nine tenths of which appear only once. The CDR3 contains 14 residues. Trimming removed 6 bases from V and 3 bases from J, with 11 bases in between. Germline assignment: CDR1 KGHSH and CDR2 LQKENI. This entry is derived from a study of blood T cell repertoires in COVID-19. Study summary: Samples came from the United States, Italy and Spain, spanning acute and convalescent COVID-19. In each case, the material was cDNA or gDNA derived from T cells, B-cell-depleted T cells, or PBMCs.

The chain employs TRBV18 and TRBJ1-4, with D unclear. What was sequenced was PBMCs or T cells enriched from blood (not recorded which). The sequence was collected from a woman in her twenties or thirties with acute COVID-19. CDR3 loop: CASSRGGANEKLFF. The CDR3 bases are TGTGCCAGCTCCAGAGGTGGAGCTAATGAAAAACTGTTTTTT. Using reference TRBV18 and TRBJ1-4 for the parts outside the CDR3, the full variable domain is NAGVMQNPRHLVRRRGQEARLRCSPMKGHSHVYWYRQLPEEGLKFMVYLQKENIIDESGMPKERFSAEFPKEGPSILRIQQVVRGDSAAYFCASSRGGANEKLFFGSGTQLSVL.